This TCR beta chain is drawn from a study of T cells in Graves' hyperthyroidism and ophthalmopathy. On this clonotype itself: Its antigen is currently unknown.

V was pared by 8 bases and J by 4 bases, with 20 bases between. Germline V gives CDR1 SNHLY, CDR2 FYNNEI. The CDR3 loop spans 15 amino acids. Study-level findings and limits: For ophthalmopathy, model prediction preceded onset by a median about six months. Blood samples included most of the expanded thyroid clonotypes exceeding 0.001. From stable hyperthyroidism, ophthalmopathy was separated by a 13 V-J model.

Authors of the study amplified TCR beta CDR3 regions from RNA transcripts. The study used the HTBI primer set for a first-round RT-PCR of the TCR CDR3. TCRdb called the multiplex PCR reads again in MiXCR, with one record for every CDR3 protein. The table records 500,000 to 600,000 distinct CDR3 sequences, 46% of them present only once. Researchers barred patients who had uncontrolled infection, other autoimmune disease, pregnancy or lactation. This TCR was recovered from an adult woman with Graves' disease, either hyperthyroidism or ophthalmopathy (not recorded which). What was sequenced was peripheral blood or thyroid tissue (not recorded which). This chain links TRBV2 with TRBJ2-5, with D perhaps assigned TRBD1 or TRBD2 (6 bases each). The CDR3 bases are TGTGCCAGCTGCTGGGACACGGGAGCGGGAGAGACCCAGTACTTC. Amino acids: CASCWDTGAGETQYF.